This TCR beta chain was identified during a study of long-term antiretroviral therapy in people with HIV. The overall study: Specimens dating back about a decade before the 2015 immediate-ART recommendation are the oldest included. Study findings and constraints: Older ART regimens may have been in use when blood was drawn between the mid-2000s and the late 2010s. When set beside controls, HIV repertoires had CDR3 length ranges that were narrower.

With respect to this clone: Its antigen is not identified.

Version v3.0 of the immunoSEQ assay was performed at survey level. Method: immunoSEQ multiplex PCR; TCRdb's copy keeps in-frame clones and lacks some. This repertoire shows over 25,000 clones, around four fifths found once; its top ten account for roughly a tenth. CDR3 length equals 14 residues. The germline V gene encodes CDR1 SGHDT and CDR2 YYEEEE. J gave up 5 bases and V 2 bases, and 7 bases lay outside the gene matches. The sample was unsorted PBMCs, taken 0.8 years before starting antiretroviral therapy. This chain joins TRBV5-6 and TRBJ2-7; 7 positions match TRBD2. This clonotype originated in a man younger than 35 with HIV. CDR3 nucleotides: TGTGCCAGCAGCTTAAGCGGGGTCCGGGACGAGCAGTACTTC. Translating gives CASSLSGVRDEQYF.